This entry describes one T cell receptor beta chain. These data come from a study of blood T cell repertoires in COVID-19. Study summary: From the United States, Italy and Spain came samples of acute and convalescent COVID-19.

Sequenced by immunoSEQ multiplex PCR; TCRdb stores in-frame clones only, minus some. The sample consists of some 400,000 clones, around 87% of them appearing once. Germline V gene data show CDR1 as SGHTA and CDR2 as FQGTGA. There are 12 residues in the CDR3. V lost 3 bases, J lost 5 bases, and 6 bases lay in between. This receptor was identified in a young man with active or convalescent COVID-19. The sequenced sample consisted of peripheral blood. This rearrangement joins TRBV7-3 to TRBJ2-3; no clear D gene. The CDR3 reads CASSFSGDTQYF. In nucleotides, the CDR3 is TGTGCCAGCAGCTTCTCGGGAGATACGCAGTATTTT.